This is a list of T cell receptor beta chains from one sample in a study of blood T cell repertoires in COVID-19. Measured with immunoSEQ multiplex PCR; TCRdb has only the in-frame clones, and not every one. The sample lists over 80,000 clones, 80% to 90% seen once, with 1% to 1.5% in the top ten. What was sequenced was peripheral blood. These receptors originate from a man older than 75 with active or convalescent COVID-19. Each CDR3 is given with its conserved first and last residue. D genes are given only for firm matches. Clone size is stated in some rows and not others, as once, few, many or a class when expanded.

clone_size: .
v_call: TRBV7-9
d_call: TRBD1
j_call: TRBJ1-2
cdr3_nt: TGTGCCAGCAGCAAAGACAGGGGGCAGGGCTATGGCTACACCTTC
cdr3_aa: CASSKDRGQGYGYTF

clone_size: .
v_call: TRBV28
d_call: TRBD2
j_call: TRBJ2-2
cdr3_nt: TGTGCCAGCCGACTAGCGGGAGTTCCCGGGGAGCTGTTTTTT
cdr3_aa: CASRLAGVPGELFF

clone_size: .
v_call: TRBV2
d_call: .
j_call: TRBJ1-3
cdr3_nt: TGTGCCAGCAGTGTCCAGGCGACCTCTGGAAACACCATATATTTT
cdr3_aa: CASSVQATSGNTIYF

clone_size: .
v_call: TRBV24-1
d_call: .
j_call: TRBJ1-2
cdr3_nt: TGTGCCACCAGTAAAGAGAACTATGGCTACACCTTC
cdr3_aa: CATSKENYGYTF

clone_size: .
v_call: TRBV7-5
d_call: .
j_call: TRBJ1-4
cdr3_nt: TGTGCCAGAAGCTTAGCCCCGTTTGGGCACCGGGAACTAAGACTGTTTTTT
cdr3_aa: CARSLAPFGHRELRLFF

clone_size: .
v_call: TRBV10-3
d_call: TRBD1
j_call: TRBJ1-4
cdr3_nt: TGTGCCATCAGTGTAGGACAGGGCGCAACTAATGAAAAACTGTTTTTT
cdr3_aa: CAISVGQGATNEKLFF

clone_size: .
v_call: TRBV11-2
d_call: TRBD1
j_call: TRBJ2-7
cdr3_nt: TGTGCCAGCAGCTTTGTAGGACAGGGGGCTTACGAGCAGTACTTC
cdr3_aa: CASSFVGQGAYEQYF

clone_size: .
v_call: TRBV18
d_call: TRBD1
j_call: TRBJ2-3
cdr3_nt: TGTGCCAGCTCACCCAACAGGGGGGTTGGAGATACGCAGTATTTT
cdr3_aa: CASSPNRGVGDTQYF

clone_size: .
v_call: TRBV5-1
d_call: TRBD2
j_call: TRBJ2-1
cdr3_nt: TGCGCCAGCAGCTCAAGCGGGAGGGCCAAAGAGCAGTTCTTC
cdr3_aa: CASSSSGRAKEQFF

clone_size: .
v_call: TRBV3-1/TRBV3-2
d_call: .
j_call: TRBJ1-2
cdr3_nt: TGTGCCAGCAGCAAGGACAGAGGTGGTGGCTACACCTTC
cdr3_aa: CASSKDRGGGYTF

clone_size: .
v_call: TRBV4-3
d_call: .
j_call: TRBJ1-1
cdr3_nt: TGCGCCAGCAGCCAACTACAGCACACTGAAGCTTTCTTT
cdr3_aa: CASSQLQHTEAFF

clone_size: .
v_call: TRBV14
d_call: TRBD2
j_call: TRBJ2-1
cdr3_nt: TGTGCCAGCAGCCCAGGAAGACTAGCGGGAGGGTACAATGAGCAGTTCTTC
cdr3_aa: CASSPGRLAGGYNEQFF

clone_size: .
v_call: TRBV2
d_call: .
j_call: TRBJ2-5
cdr3_nt: TGTGCCAGCATTGGTAGCCAAGAGACCCAGTACTTC
cdr3_aa: CASIGSQETQYF

clone_size: .
v_call: TRBV5-4
d_call: TRBD2
j_call: TRBJ2-7
cdr3_nt: TGTGCCACTTCATCGACTAGCGGGAGTTACGAGCAGTACTTC
cdr3_aa: CATSSTSGSYEQYF

clone_size: .
v_call: TRBV28
d_call: TRBD1
j_call: TRBJ1-2
cdr3_nt: TGTGCCAGCACCCGGGACAGGGGGCGCTTCTATGGCTACACCTTC
cdr3_aa: CASTRDRGRFYGYTF

clone_size: .
v_call: TRBV5-1
d_call: TRBD1
j_call: TRBJ1-2
cdr3_nt: TGCGCCAGCAGCTTGGCAGCGGGACAGGGGAGCGGCTACACCTTC
cdr3_aa: CASSLAAGQGSGYTF

clone_size: .
v_call: TRBV4-1
d_call: TRBD1
j_call: TRBJ2-1
cdr3_nt: TGCGCCAGCAGCCAAAATAAAGACAGGGGGGACTACAATGAGCAGTTCTTC
cdr3_aa: CASSQNKDRGDYNEQFF

clone_size: .
v_call: TRBV6-5
d_call: TRBD2
j_call: TRBJ2-1
cdr3_nt: TGTGCCAGCAGAACTCGGGAGGGCTCCTACAATGAGCAGTTCTTC
cdr3_aa: CASRTREGSYNEQFF

clone_size: .
v_call: TRBV29-1
d_call: TRBD2
j_call: TRBJ2-3
cdr3_nt: TGCAGCGTTGGGATGGGGGGTGCGGGAGGAGGAGATACGCAGTATTTT
cdr3_aa: CSVGMGGAGGGDTQYF

clone_size: .
v_call: TRBV27
d_call: .
j_call: TRBJ2-2
cdr3_nt: TGTGCCAGCAGTTTAAAGTACATCGCCGGGGAGCTGTTTTTT
cdr3_aa: CASSLKYIAGELFF

clone_size: once
v_call: TRBV5-4
d_call: TRBD1
j_call: TRBJ2-2
cdr3_nt: TGTGCCAGCAGCCTCCCGACAGGGGCGAACACCGGGGAGCTGTTTTTT
cdr3_aa: CASSLPTGANTGELFF

clone_size: .
v_call: TRBV29-1
d_call: TRBD1
j_call: TRBJ2-1
cdr3_nt: TGCAGCGTGGACAGGGACTACAATGAGCAGTTCTTC
cdr3_aa: CSVDRDYNEQFF

clone_size: .
v_call: TRBV6-5
d_call: TRBD1
j_call: TRBJ2-7
cdr3_nt: TGTGCCAGCAGGAGGGGACAGGTCTACGAGCAGTACTTC
cdr3_aa: CASRRGQVYEQYF

clone_size: .
v_call: TRBV2
d_call: .
j_call: TRBJ1-2
cdr3_nt: TGTGCCAGCAGGGGCCCAAGTGGCTATGGCTACACCTTC
cdr3_aa: CASRGPSGYGYTF

clone_size: .
v_call: TRBV19
d_call: .
j_call: TRBJ1-2
cdr3_nt: TGTGCCAGTAGTAAAGACAGGACTAACTATGGCTACACCTTC
cdr3_aa: CASSKDRTNYGYTF

clone_size: .
v_call: TRBV29-1
d_call: .
j_call: TRBJ2-3
cdr3_nt: TGCAGCGTTGTGAGCCGACTTAGCACAGATACGCAGTATTTT
cdr3_aa: CSVVSRLSTDTQYF

clone_size: .
v_call: TRBV5-1
d_call: .
j_call: TRBJ2-7
cdr3_nt: TGCGCCAGCAGCCTCTCTAGCGTTATAACCTACGAGCAGTACTTC
cdr3_aa: CASSLSSVITYEQYF

clone_size: .
v_call: TRBV19
d_call: .
j_call: TRBJ2-2
cdr3_nt: TGTGCCAGTAATTTCGGGGGAGGAGGGACCGGGGAGCTGTTTTTT
cdr3_aa: CASNFGGGGTGELFF

clone_size: .
v_call: TRBV11-2
d_call: .
j_call: TRBJ2-2
cdr3_nt: TGTGCCAGCAGCTTAGTAATCGGGGAGCTGTTTTTT
cdr3_aa: CASSLVIGELFF

clone_size: once
v_call: TRBV7-7
d_call: TRBD1
j_call: TRBJ2-7
cdr3_nt: TGTGCTAGCAGCTTAGGGACACAGGGGATCTACGAGCAGTACTTC
cdr3_aa: CASSLGTQGIYEQYF

clone_size: .
v_call: TRBV5-6
d_call: .
j_call: TRBJ1-2
cdr3_nt: TGTGCCAGCAGTCGGACTGGGTATGGCTACACCTTC
cdr3_aa: CASSRTGYGYTF

clone_size: .
v_call: TRBV7-2
d_call: .
j_call: TRBJ1-2
cdr3_nt: TGTGCCAGCAGCCCAAAACAGGGCGTCACAGGCTACACCTTC
cdr3_aa: CASSPKQGVTGYTF

clone_size: .
v_call: TRBV29-1
d_call: TRBD1
j_call: TRBJ2-7
cdr3_nt: TGCAGCGTTGAGCTTCCGGGACAGTACAACGAGCAGTACTTC
cdr3_aa: CSVELPGQYNEQYF

clone_size: .
v_call: TRBV18
d_call: .
j_call: TRBJ1-1
cdr3_nt: TGTGCCAGCTCACCGGCCGCGGGCACTGAAGCTTTCTTT
cdr3_aa: CASSPAAGTEAFF

clone_size: .
v_call: TRBV2
d_call: TRBD2
j_call: TRBJ2-7
cdr3_nt: TGTGCCAGCAGCGACCAAGGTGGTTGGACTAGGGATGTCGAGCAGTACTTC
cdr3_aa: CASSDQGGWTRDVEQYF

clone_size: .
v_call: TRBV18
d_call: TRBD1
j_call: TRBJ1-2
cdr3_nt: TGTGCCAGCTCACCGGAACAGGGGTATGGCTACACCTTC
cdr3_aa: CASSPEQGYGYTF

clone_size: .
v_call: TRBV18
d_call: .
j_call: TRBJ2-5
cdr3_nt: TGTGCCAGCTCAACCAGCATGGGGGCGTCAGAGACCCAGTACTTC
cdr3_aa: CASSTSMGASETQYF

clone_size: .
v_call: TRBV9
d_call: .
j_call: TRBJ2-5
cdr3_nt: TGTGCCAGCAGCCTAGAAGGGGGTAGTTTACCCCACCAAGAGACCCAGTACTTC
cdr3_aa: CASSLEGGSLPHQETQYF

clone_size: .
v_call: TRBV7-9
d_call: .
j_call: TRBJ2-3
cdr3_nt: TGTGCCAGCAGCTTAGCAGGGGTCACAGATACGCAGTATTTT
cdr3_aa: CASSLAGVTDTQYF

clone_size: .
v_call: TRBV9
d_call: .
j_call: TRBJ1-3
cdr3_nt: TGTGCCAGCAGCGCCCCAGGGGGAAACACCATATATTTT
cdr3_aa: CASSAPGGNTIYF

clone_size: .
v_call: TRBV21-1
d_call: .
j_call: TRBJ2-5
cdr3_nt: TGTGCCAGCAGCAAACGGAAGCGGGAGTCCCCACAAGAGACCCAGTACTTC
cdr3_aa: CASSKRKRESPQETQYF

clone_size: .
v_call: TRBV19
d_call: .
j_call: TRBJ2-3
cdr3_nt: TGTGCCAGTAGTATAGAGGCCCGAACAGATACGCAGTATTTT
cdr3_aa: CASSIEARTDTQYF

clone_size: once
v_call: TRBV19
d_call: TRBD1
j_call: TRBJ2-5
cdr3_nt: TGTGCCAGTAGGAAAACCCGGACAGGGAGGGAGACCCAGTACTTC
cdr3_aa: CASRKTRTGRETQYF

clone_size: once
v_call: TRBV30
d_call: .
j_call: TRBJ1-6
cdr3_nt: TGTGCCTGGACCCCTGGGCCACGAATGGATTCACCCCTCCACTTT
cdr3_aa: CAWTPGPRMDSPLHF

clone_size: .
v_call: TRBV5-1
d_call: TRBD1
j_call: TRBJ1-2
cdr3_nt: TGCGCCAGCAGCTTGGCTGAGACAGGGATCTATGGCTACACCTTC
cdr3_aa: CASSLAETGIYGYTF

clone_size: .
v_call: TRBV29-1
d_call: TRBD1
j_call: TRBJ2-1
cdr3_nt: TGCAGCGTGGAGCTGGATGGGTTGAGCCACAGGGGACAGTTCTTC
cdr3_aa: CSVELDGLSHRGQFF

clone_size: .
v_call: TRBV2
d_call: .
j_call: TRBJ1-5
cdr3_nt: TGTGCCAGCAGTGGAACAAATAGCAATCAGCCCCAGCATTTT
cdr3_aa: CASSGTNSNQPQHF

clone_size: few
v_call: TRBV28
d_call: TRBD1
j_call: TRBJ1-2
cdr3_nt: TGTGCCAGCAGTTTTAGTGACAGGGATAATGGCTACACCTTC
cdr3_aa: CASSFSDRDNGYTF

clone_size: .
v_call: TRBV6-5
d_call: .
j_call: TRBJ1-1
cdr3_nt: TGTGCCAGCAGGGCAACAGGGAGCGCTGAAGCTTTCTTT
cdr3_aa: CASRATGSAEAFF

clone_size: few
v_call: TRBV2
d_call: .
j_call: TRBJ2-1
cdr3_nt: TGTGCCAGCAACCTGGACAGAAACAATGAGCAGTTCTTC
cdr3_aa: CASNLDRNNEQFF

clone_size: .
v_call: TRBV6-5
d_call: .
j_call: TRBJ2-3
cdr3_nt: TGTGCCAGCAGCACTAGCCTGACTCCCACAGATACGCAGTATTTT
cdr3_aa: CASSTSLTPTDTQYF

clone_size: few
v_call: TRBV18
d_call: TRBD1
j_call: TRBJ1-2
cdr3_nt: TGTGCCAGCTCACCAGGACAGGGGGCGAAGATCTATGGCTACACCTTC
cdr3_aa: CASSPGQGAKIYGYTF

clone_size: .
v_call: TRBV10-1
d_call: .
j_call: TRBJ2-7
cdr3_nt: TGCGCCAGCAGTAGCCGACAGGACCTCTCCTACGAGCAGTACTTC
cdr3_aa: CASSSRQDLSYEQYF

clone_size: .
v_call: TRBV5-1
d_call: .
j_call: TRBJ2-1
cdr3_nt: TGCGCCAGCAGCTTGTTCGACAATGAGCAGTTCTTC
cdr3_aa: CASSLFDNEQFF

clone_size: .
v_call: TRBV5-6
d_call: .
j_call: TRBJ2-7
cdr3_nt: TGTGCCAGCAGTTTCGGGAGCTCCTACGAGCAGTACTTC
cdr3_aa: CASSFGSSYEQYF